The clone carrying this TCR beta chain has just a few counts. Antigen specificity is unknown. The record originates from a study of human T cells and chemical hapten exposure. Sample time point: patch test 3, about 24 weeks after DPC sensitization. Treatment here: therapeutic diphenylcyclopropenone sensitization with weekly scalp DPC. Extraction yielded total RNA from whole blood (unfractionated). The CDR3 contains 13 residues. Germline loops: CDR1 SGHTA, CDR2 FQGNSA. Trimming removed 1 base at V and 5 bases at J, with 6 bases between. TCRdb analysed the RACE reads with MiXCR anew, one entry per CDR3 protein. Of about 160,000 distinct CDR3 sequences in the sample, 28% are singletons; the top ten hold approximately 2.3%. Study conclusions and caveats: Significantly more large CDR3 similarity clusters were formed by expanded TCRs than by controls. Once DPC sensitization occurred, TCRs above 1 in 1000 frequency showed no change. With alopecia, donors may have immune responses unlike healthy people's.

The genes are TRBV7-2 and TRBJ1-5; D uncertain. The sequenced sample was whole blood, obtained in connection with sensitization to the hapten diphenylcyclopropenone (DPC). The TCR was taken from a woman younger than 30 with alopecia areata. Some clones in this sample may be carry-over from other donors' samples. In DNA, the CDR3 is TGTGCCAGCAGCTTAGGGGGAGATCAGCCCCAGCATTTT. Translation: CASSLGGDQPQHF. Filled out from reference TRBV7-2 and TRBJ1-5, the complete variable domain reads GAGVSQSPSNKVTEKGKDVELRCDPISGHTALYWYRQSLGQGLEFLIYFQGNSAPDKSGLPSDRFSAERTGGSVSTLTIQRTQQEDSAVYLCASSLGGDQPQHFGDGTRLSIL.